This is a list of T cell receptor beta chains from one sample in a study of STAT5B mutations in CD4+ large granular lymphocyte leukemia. TCRdb keeps only in-frame clones here, not all; method: immunoSEQ multiplex PCR. The sample gives 45,000 or so clones, 65% to 90% of which show up once; about 3% is in the top ten. The source material was CD4+ T cells from blood buffy coats. The receptor set was obtained from a human donor in good health. The CDR3 runs from the conserved cysteine through the conserved F or W. Each record gives: V gene, clone size, J gene, D gene, CDR3 DNA, CDR3 protein. The D gene is left open where the match is weak. Clone size is shown for a subset of rows, as once, few, many or a class of expanded clone.

TRBV7-9	.	TRBJ1-3	.	TGTGCCAGCAGCTTAGGGACAGCCCTGGGGGGCTCTGGAAACACCATATATTTT	CASSLGTALGGSGNTIYF
TRBV7-3	.	TRBJ2-5	.	TGTGCCAGCAGCCCGCAGGGTGTCCAAGAGACCCAGTACTTC	CASSPQGVQETQYF
TRBV5-1	.	TRBJ2-7	.	TGCGCCAGCAGCTTGGAATTCGGGACGGCACCCTACGAGCAGTACTTC	CASSLEFGTAPYEQYF
TRBV7-3	.	TRBJ2-7	.	TGTGCCAGCAGCAACACTAGTAAGGGCTACGAGCAGTACTTC	CASSNTSKGYEQYF
TRBV6-1	.	TRBJ1-3	.	TGTGCCAGCAGTGCCCAGGGGACGGGAAACACCATATATTTT	CASSAQGTGNTIYF
TRBV7-2	.	TRBJ2-2	.	TGTGCCAGCAGCTTAGTTTCTGCTACCGCCGGGGAGCTGTTTTTT	CASSLVSATAGELFF
TRBV11-2	.	TRBJ1-2	TRBD1	TGTGCCAGCAGCTTAGGAGAATCAGGGGGTGGCTACACCTTC	CASSLGESGGGYTF
TRBV6-1	few	TRBJ2-4	.	TGTGCCAGCACTTTAACTGAAGACATTCAGTACTTC	CASTLTEDIQYF
TRBV7-3	.	TRBJ2-6	.	TGTGCCAGCAGCCGGAGCTCTGGGGCCAACGTCCTGACTTTC	CASSRSSGANVLTF
TRBV7-2	few	TRBJ2-7	TRBD2	TGTGCCAGCCAGACGCGGGGGGACTCCTACGAGCAGTACTTC	CASQTRGDSYEQYF